Listed below are T cell receptor beta chains from one sample, sequenced in a study of T cell changes during pregnancy in multiple sclerosis. The table came from immunoSEQ multiplex PCR; TCRdb's copy has only in-frame clones and leaves some out. The profile shows 50,000 to 75,000 clones, 90% to 95% of them singletons. Specimen: peripheral blood, collected in the third trimester of pregnancy. These receptor sequences come from a female donor in good health, enrolled as a control in a pregnancy study. CDR3s include the opening cysteine and the closing phenylalanine or tryptophan. The D gene is left open where the match is weak. The size field is filled for only some rows; it gives once, few, many or a size class.

V	J	D	size	CDR3	DNA
TRBV10-3	TRBJ2-5	TRBD2	.	CAISQRGDQETQYF	TGTGCCATCAGTCAGCGGGGGGATCAAGAGACCCAGTACTTC
TRBV9	TRBJ2-1	.	.	CASSAYARVDEQFF	TGTGCCAGCAGCGCCTACGCCAGGGTGGATGAGCAGTTCTTC
TRBV7-7	TRBJ2-3	.	.	CASSLVVGGPPDTQYF	TGTGCTAGCAGCTTAGTGGTGGGGGGGCCACCAGATACGCAGTATTTT
TRBV10-2	TRBJ2-7	TRBD1	.	CASSGIGQGYEQYF	TGCGCCAGCAGCGGTATAGGACAGGGATACGAGCAGTACTTC
TRBV2	TRBJ1-2	.	.	CASSPGHRYGYTF	TGTGCCAGCAGTCCTGGCCACAGGTACGGCTACACCTTC
TRBV11-3	TRBJ2-1	TRBD2	.	CASSLAGLAGVSEQFF	TGTGCCAGCAGCTTAGCGGGACTAGCGGGAGTCTCTGAGCAGTTCTTC
TRBV4-2	TRBJ2-5	TRBD2	.	CASSQEVPLAGGPPETQYF	TGTGCCAGCAGCCAAGAAGTCCCCTTAGCGGGAGGGCCACCGGAGACCCAGTACTTC
TRBV6-1	TRBJ1-2	.	.	CASGAAAGPGGYTF	TGTGCCAGCGGGGCCGCGGCGGGGCCAGGGGGCTACACCTTC
TRBV7-2	TRBJ2-5	.	.	CASSLGERETQYF	TGTGCCAGCAGCCTCGGGGAACGGGAGACCCAGTACTTC
TRBV5-1	TRBJ2-5	.	.	CASSGSGGQVETQYF	TGCGCCAGCAGTGGTTCTGGGGGCCAGGTAGAGACCCAGTACTTC
TRBV29-1	TRBJ1-2	.	.	CSVYLTGYGYTF	TGCAGCGTTTATTTGACAGGATATGGCTACACCTTC
TRBV28	TRBJ2-7	TRBD2	.	CASSLGGLAPYYEQYF	TGTGCCAGCAGTTTGGGGGGACTAGCGCCCTACTACGAGCAGTACTTC
TRBV5-1	TRBJ2-6	.	.	CASSFGLDFSGANVLTF	TGCGCCAGCAGCTTCGGACTGGATTTCTCTGGGGCCAACGTCCTGACTTTC
TRBV5-4	TRBJ1-2	.	.	CASSLELNYGYTF	TGTGCCAGCAGCTTGGAGCTTAACTATGGCTACACCTTC
TRBV4-2	TRBJ2-2	TRBD2	.	CASSITSGTYTGELFF	TGTGCCAGCAGTATTACTAGCGGGACTTACACCGGGGAGCTGTTTTTT
TRBV4-2	TRBJ2-7	TRBD1	.	CASSQQDREEQYF	TGTGCCAGCAGCCAACAAGACAGGGAGGAGCAGTACTTC
TRBV19	TRBJ1-5	.	.	CASSIGLREQPQHF	TGTGCCAGTAGTATCGGTCTTAGAGAACAGCCCCAGCATTTT
TRBV18	TRBJ1-2	.	.	CASSPEANYGYTF	TGTGCCAGCTCACCAGAGGCTAACTATGGCTACACCTTC
TRBV11-2	TRBJ2-5	TRBD1	.	CASSLEGGAGETQYF	TGTGCCAGCAGCTTAGAAGGGGGCGCGGGAGAGACCCAGTACTTC
TRBV30	TRBJ1-6	.	.	CACTGTPDHPLHF	TGTGCCTGTACCGGGACTCCCGATCACCCCCTCCACTTT
TRBV7-9	TRBJ2-1	.	.	CASSSGDAYNEQFF	TGTGCCAGCAGCTCAGGGGATGCCTACAATGAGCAGTTCTTC
TRBV10-3	TRBJ1-1	.	.	CAIMDKNTEAFF	TGTGCCATCATGGACAAGAACACTGAAGCTTTCTTT
TRBV2	TRBJ2-7	TRBD1	.	CASRVGQASSYEQYF	TGTGCCAGCAGGGTAGGACAGGCGAGCTCCTACGAGCAGTACTTC
TRBV5-1	TRBJ2-3	.	once	CASSLESANEDTQYF	TGCGCCAGCAGCTTGGAGTCTGCGAACGAAGATACGCAGTATTTT
TRBV2	TRBJ1-2	.	.	CASSVRQAYGYTF	TGTGCCAGCAGTGTAAGGCAGGCCTATGGCTACACCTTC
TRBV5-8	TRBJ2-7	.	.	CASSLTTLEQYF	TGTGCCAGCAGCTTGACTACCCTAGAGCAGTACTTC
TRBV18	TRBJ1-4	TRBD1	.	CASSPVSGGTNEKLFF	TGTGCCAGCTCACCGGTTTCAGGGGGAACTAATGAAAAACTGTTTTTT
TRBV28	TRBJ1-2	.	.	CASTITGVALGNGYTF	TGTGCCAGCACCATCACAGGAGTCGCCCTTGGGAATGGCTACACCTTC
TRBV7-6	TRBJ1-4	TRBD1	.	CASSLDPPQGAVNEKLFF	TGTGCCAGCAGCTTAGACCCGCCCCAGGGGGCTGTTAATGAAAAACTGTTTTTT
TRBV27	TRBJ2-5	.	.	CASSPGTLTFQETQYF	TGTGCCAGCAGCCCCGGGACACTCACCTTTCAAGAGACCCAGTACTTC
TRBV6-1	TRBJ1-5	.	.	CASSIYRAGNQPQHF	TGTGCCAGCAGTATATACAGGGCCGGCAATCAGCCCCAGCATTTT
TRBV23-1	TRBJ2-7	TRBD2	.	CASSPSSGRIPYEQYF	TGCGCCAGCAGCCCGTCTAGCGGGAGGATCCCCTACGAGCAGTACTTC
TRBV20-1	TRBJ2-3	.	.	CSASITDTQYF	TGCAGTGCTAGTATAACAGATACGCAGTATTTT
TRBV15	TRBJ2-4	TRBD1	.	CATMNRGRGDIQYF	TGTGCCACCATGAACAGGGGTAGAGGGGACATTCAGTACTTC
TRBV28	TRBJ1-2	.	.	CASTPGGGYTF	TGTGCCAGCACACCCGGGGGAGGCTACACCTTC
TRBV6-4	TRBJ1-1	.	.	CASTRAFF	TGTGCCTCAACGAGGGCTTTCTTT
TRBV5-1	TRBJ1-2	.	once	CASSLGVLYGYTF	TGCGCCAGCAGCTTGGGAGTGCTTTATGGCTACACCTTC
TRBV5-1	TRBJ2-5	.	.	CASSYGHFQETQYF	TGCGCCAGCAGCTACGGACATTTCCAAGAGACCCAGTACTTC
TRBV19	TRBJ2-1	TRBD2	.	CASSIKISGGGGTYEQFF	TGTGCCAGTAGTATAAAGATCTCGGGCGGCGGGGGGACCTATGAGCAGTTCTTC
TRBV30	TRBJ2-3	.	.	CAWPRVKVADTQYF	TGTGCCTGGCCCAGGGTGAAGGTCGCAGATACGCAGTATTTT
TRBV29-1	TRBJ2-4	TRBD1	.	CSGTPGQGNIQYF	TGCAGCGGAACTCCGGGACAGGGAAACATTCAGTACTTC
TRBV5-4	TRBJ2-1	.	.	CASRAGNEQFF	TGTGCCAGCAGGGCGGGGAATGAGCAGTTCTTC
TRBV28	TRBJ2-1	.	.	CASRPGGFINKQFF	TGTGCCTCGAGGCCGGGGGGCTTCATCAATAAGCAGTTCTTC
TRBV7-6	TRBJ2-1	TRBD1	.	CASSLGDRQYNEQFF	TGTGCCAGCAGCTTAGGGGACAGGCAATACAATGAGCAGTTCTTC
TRBV9	TRBJ2-7	.	once	CASSVGSGSSYEQYF	TGTGCCAGCAGCGTAGGAAGCGGAAGCTCCTACGAGCAGTACTTC
TRBV19	TRBJ2-5	TRBD1	.	CASSPGQGSYQETQYF	TGTGCCAGTAGTCCGGGACAGGGCTCGTACCAAGAGACCCAGTACTTC
TRBV30	TRBJ2-3	TRBD1	.	CAWSVGDRGTDTQYF	TGTGCCTGGAGTGTGGGGGACAGGGGCACAGATACGCAGTATTTT
TRBV2	TRBJ2-2	.	.	CASSDPFRGGLFF	TGTGCCAGCAGTGATCCCTTCCGGGGAGGGCTGTTTTTT
TRBV7-3	TRBJ1-5	.	.	CASSLRRRKGGWPQHF	TGTGCCAGCAGCTTACGGCGGAGGAAGGGTGGATGGCCCCAGCATTTT
TRBV9	TRBJ1-1	.	.	CASSGAGFAEAFF	TGTGCCAGCAGCGGTGCAGGGTTCGCTGAAGCTTTCTTT
TRBV29-1	TRBJ1-2	.	.	CSVEGGGNYGYTF	TGCAGCGTTGAAGGGGGGGGGAACTATGGCTACACCTTC
TRBV7-9	TRBJ2-7	.	once	CASSPSSYEQYF	TGTGCCAGCAGCCCGAGCTCCTACGAGCAGTACTTC
TRBV18	TRBJ1-1	.	.	CASSPPGRNTEAFF	TGTGCCAGCTCACCACCGGGCAGGAACACTGAAGCTTTCTTT
TRBV6-5	TRBJ2-3	.	few	CASSLRLTDTQYF	TGTGCCAGCAGTTTGCGCTTGACAGATACGCAGTATTTT
TRBV5-1	TRBJ2-1	TRBD2	.	CASSLTSGINEQFF	TGCGCCAGCAGCTTGACTAGCGGGATAAATGAGCAGTTCTTC